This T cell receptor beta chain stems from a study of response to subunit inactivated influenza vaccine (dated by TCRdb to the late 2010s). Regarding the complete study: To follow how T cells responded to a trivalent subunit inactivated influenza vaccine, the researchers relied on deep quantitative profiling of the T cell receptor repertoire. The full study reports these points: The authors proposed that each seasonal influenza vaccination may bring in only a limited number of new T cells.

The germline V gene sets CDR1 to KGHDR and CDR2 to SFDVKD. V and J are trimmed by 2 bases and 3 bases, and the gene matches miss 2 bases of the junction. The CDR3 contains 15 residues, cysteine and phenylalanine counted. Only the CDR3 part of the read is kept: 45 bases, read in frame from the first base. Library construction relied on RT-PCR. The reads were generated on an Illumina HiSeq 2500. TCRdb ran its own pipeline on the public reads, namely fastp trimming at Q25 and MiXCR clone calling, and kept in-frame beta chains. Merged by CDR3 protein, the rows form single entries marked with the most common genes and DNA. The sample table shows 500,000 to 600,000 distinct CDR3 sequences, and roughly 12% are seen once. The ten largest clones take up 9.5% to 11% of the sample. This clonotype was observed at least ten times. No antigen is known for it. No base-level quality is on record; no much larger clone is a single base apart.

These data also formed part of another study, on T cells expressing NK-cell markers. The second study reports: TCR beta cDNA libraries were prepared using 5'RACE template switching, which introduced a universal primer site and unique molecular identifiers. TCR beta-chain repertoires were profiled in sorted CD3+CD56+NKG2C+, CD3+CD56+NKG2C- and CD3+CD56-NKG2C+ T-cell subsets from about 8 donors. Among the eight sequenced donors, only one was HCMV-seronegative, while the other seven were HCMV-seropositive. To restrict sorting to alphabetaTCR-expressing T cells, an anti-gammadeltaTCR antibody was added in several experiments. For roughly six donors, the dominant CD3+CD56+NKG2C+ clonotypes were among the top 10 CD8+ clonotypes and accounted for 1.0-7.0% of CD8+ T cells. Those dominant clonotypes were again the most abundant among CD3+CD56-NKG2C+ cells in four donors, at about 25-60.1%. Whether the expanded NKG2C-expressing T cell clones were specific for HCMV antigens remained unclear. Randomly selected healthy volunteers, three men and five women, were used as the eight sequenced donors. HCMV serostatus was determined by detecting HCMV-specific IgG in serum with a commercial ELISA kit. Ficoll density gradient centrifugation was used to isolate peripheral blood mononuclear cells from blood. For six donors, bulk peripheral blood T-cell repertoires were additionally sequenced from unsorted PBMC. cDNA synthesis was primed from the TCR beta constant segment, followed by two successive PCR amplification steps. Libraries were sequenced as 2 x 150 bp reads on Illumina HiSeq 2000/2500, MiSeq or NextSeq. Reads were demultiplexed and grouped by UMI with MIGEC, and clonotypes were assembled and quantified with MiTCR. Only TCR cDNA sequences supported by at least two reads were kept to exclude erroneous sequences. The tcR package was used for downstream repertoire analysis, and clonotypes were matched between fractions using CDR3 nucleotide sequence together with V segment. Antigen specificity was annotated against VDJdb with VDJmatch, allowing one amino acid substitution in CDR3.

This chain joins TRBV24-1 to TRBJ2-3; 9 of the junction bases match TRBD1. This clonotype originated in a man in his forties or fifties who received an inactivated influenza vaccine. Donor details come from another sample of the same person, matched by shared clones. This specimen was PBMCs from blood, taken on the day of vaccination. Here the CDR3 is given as CATSDWTGVTDTQYF. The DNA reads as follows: TGTGCCACCAGTGATTGGACAGGGGTGACAGATACGCAGTATTTT.